These T cell receptor beta chains were read from a single sample in a study of Ad26.COV2.S vaccination and SARS-CoV-2 variants. Data came from immunoSEQ multiplex PCR; TCRdb stores just in-frame clones and leaves some out. The repertoire holds about 320,000 clones, around four fifths seen once, with approximately 2.2% in the top ten. Material: peripheral blood, obtained in a trial of Ad26.COV2.S vaccine versus placebo. The receptors here all came from a person aged 18-60 years who received the Ad26.COV2.S COVID-19 vaccine or a placebo. The CDR3 runs from the conserved cysteine through the conserved F or W. Fields, in order: J gene, clone size, D gene, V gene, CDR3 protein, CDR3 DNA. The D gene is left open where the match is weak. The size field is filled for only some rows; it gives once, few, many or a size class.

J: TRBJ1-6
size: NA
D: TRBD1
V: TRBV2
CDR3: CASSTGQRENSPLHF
DNA: TGTGCCAGCAGCACGGGACAGCGGGAGAATTCACCCCTCCACTTT

J: TRBJ2-7
size: NA
D: NA
V: TRBV20-1
CDR3: CSAERNPYLF
DNA: TGCAGTGCTGAAAGGAATCCTTATCTGTTC

J: TRBJ2-1
size: NA
D: TRBD1
V: TRBV19
CDR3: CACTLGGAGGSYNEQFF
DNA: TGTGCTTGCACACTCGGAGGCGCAGGGGGCTCCTACAATGAGCAGTTCTTC

J: TRBJ2-1
size: NA
D: NA
V: TRBV11-3
CDR3: CASSPDTSRAYNEQFF
DNA: TGTGCCAGCAGCCCGGACACTTCGAGGGCATACAATGAGCAGTTCTTC

J: TRBJ1-3
size: NA
D: NA
V: TRBV6-5
CDR3: CASRGPNGNTIYF
DNA: TGTGCCAGCAGGGGGCCGAACGGAAACACCATATATTTT

J: TRBJ1-4
size: NA
D: NA
V: TRBV6-1
CDR3: CASSEALPRTEKEKLFF
DNA: TGTGCCAGCAGTGAAGCGCTTCCGCGGACAGAAAAGGAAAAACTGTTTTTT

J: TRBJ2-7
size: NA
D: NA
V: TRBV4-2
CDR3: CASSQDGVVEQYF
DNA: TGTGCCAGCAGCCAAGATGGAGTGGTCGAGCAGTACTTC

J: TRBJ2-1
size: NA
D: NA
V: TRBV5-1
CDR3: CASSLGGTPYNEQFF
DNA: TGCGCCAGCAGCTTGGGAGGGACACCCTACAATGAGCAGTTCTTC

J: TRBJ1-1
size: NA
D: TRBD1
V: TRBV28
CDR3: CASSSPGQGNTEAFF
DNA: TGTGCCAGCAGTTCCCCTGGACAGGGGAACACTGAAGCTTTCTTT

J: TRBJ2-1
size: NA
D: TRBD1
V: TRBV6-1
CDR3: CASSEGGGPYNEQFF
DNA: TGTGCCAGCAGTGAAGGAGGGGGCCCTTACAATGAGCAGTTCTTC

J: TRBJ1-4
size: NA
D: NA
V: TRBV5-1
CDR3: CASSPGTDEKLFF
DNA: TGCGCCAGCAGTCCCGGGACCGATGAAAAACTGTTTTTT

J: TRBJ2-1
size: NA
D: NA
V: TRBV6-5
CDR3: CASSYPLENEQFF
DNA: TGTGCCAGCAGTTATCCTCTGGAGAATGAGCAGTTCTTC

J: TRBJ2-3
size: NA
D: NA
V: TRBV29-1
CDR3: CSVDSEAGISTDTQYF
DNA: TGCAGCGTTGATAGTGAGGCAGGCATTAGCACAGATACGCAGTATTTT

J: TRBJ1-1
size: NA
D: NA
V: TRBV27
CDR3: CASSSTRGVGGKNTEAFF
DNA: TGTGCCAGCAGTTCTACAAGGGGCGTTGGGGGAAAGAACACTGAAGCTTTCTTT

J: TRBJ1-3
size: once
D: NA
V: TRBV19
CDR3: CASSIRAPDSSGNTIYF
DNA: TGTGCCAGTAGTATAAGGGCCCCCGACAGCTCTGGAAACACCATATATTTT

J: TRBJ2-3
size: NA
D: NA
V: TRBV5-1
CDR3: CASSLTDRDTDTQYF
DNA: TGCGCCAGCAGCTTGACGGACAGAGACACAGATACGCAGTATTTT

J: TRBJ2-7
size: NA
D: NA
V: TRBV6-6
CDR3: CASKFRGTSYEQYF
DNA: TGTGCCAGCAAATTCAGGGGAACCTCCTACGAGCAGTACTTC

J: TRBJ1-5
size: NA
D: NA
V: TRBV7-9
CDR3: CASSDKANQPQHF
DNA: TGTGCCAGCAGCGATAAAGCCAATCAGCCCCAGCATTTT

J: TRBJ2-7
size: NA
D: NA
V: TRBV5-4
CDR3: CASSLAGPYEQYF
DNA: TGTGCCAGCAGCTTGGCAGGCCCCTACGAGCAGTACTTC

J: TRBJ1-5
size: once
D: NA
V: TRBV19
CDR3: CASTPGSNQPQHF
DNA: TGTGCCTCCACCCCAGGGAGCAATCAGCCCCAGCATTTT

J: TRBJ2-2
size: NA
D: NA
V: TRBV3-1/TRBV3-2
CDR3: CASSQDWRSANTGELFF
DNA: TGTGCCAGCAGCCAAGATTGGAGGAGTGCGAACACCGGGGAGCTGTTTTTT

J: TRBJ2-5
size: once
D: NA
V: TRBV25-1
CDR3: CASSEFGSLETQYF
DNA: TGTGCCAGCAGTGAATTCGGGAGTCTGGAGACCCAGTACTTC

J: TRBJ1-4
size: NA
D: NA
V: TRBV29-1
CDR3: CSALPRGGSNEKLFF
DNA: TGCAGCGCCCTCCCAAGGGGGGGGTCTAATGAAAAACTGTTTTTT

J: TRBJ2-3
size: NA
D: TRBD1
V: TRBV3-1/TRBV3-2
CDR3: CASSQGPPRGQVTDTQYF
DNA: TGTGCCAGCAGCCAGGGACCCCCCAGGGGGCAAGTGACAGATACGCAGTATTTT

J: TRBJ2-5
size: NA
D: TRBD1
V: TRBV7-9
CDR3: CASSTGTGVGQETQYF
DNA: TGTGCCAGCAGCACCGGGACAGGGGTTGGGCAAGAGACCCAGTACTTC

J: TRBJ1-1
size: NA
D: NA
V: TRBV27
CDR3: CASSLQMNTEAFF
DNA: TGTGCCAGCAGTCTCCAGATGAACACTGAAGCTTTCTTT

J: TRBJ1-2
size: NA
D: NA
V: TRBV7-9
CDR3: CASSLMSANYGYTF
DNA: TGTGCCAGCAGCTTAATGTCAGCAAACTATGGCTACACCTTC

J: TRBJ2-1
size: NA
D: NA
V: TRBV7-9
CDR3: CASSSSSYNEQFF
DNA: TGTGCCAGCAGCTCGAGCTCCTACAATGAGCAGTTCTTC

J: TRBJ1-2
size: NA
D: NA
V: TRBV7-9
CDR3: CASSPRANYGYTF
DNA: TGTGCCAGCAGCCCGAGGGCTAACTATGGCTACACCTTC

J: TRBJ2-1
size: NA
D: TRBD2
V: TRBV7-8
CDR3: CASSLRLAGGPGYNEQFF
DNA: TGTGCCAGCAGCCTCAGACTAGCGGGGGGGCCTGGGTACAATGAGCAGTTCTTC

J: TRBJ1-2
size: NA
D: NA
V: TRBV10-3
CDR3: CAISESFSYWGRKISDGYTF
DNA: TGTGCCATCAGTGAGTCATTTTCCTATTGGGGGCGGAAGATCTCTGATGGCTACACCTTC

J: TRBJ1-6
size: NA
D: TRBD1
V: TRBV28
CDR3: CASSPDRENSPLHF
DNA: TGTGCCAGCAGTCCGGACAGGGAGAATTCACCCCTCCACTTT

J: TRBJ2-7
size: NA
D: TRBD1
V: TRBV4-1
CDR3: CASSQDTGARMAYEQYF
DNA: TGCGCCAGCAGCCAAGACACAGGGGCGCGTATGGCCTACGAGCAGTACTTC

J: TRBJ1-1
size: NA
D: NA
V: TRBV6-2/TRBV6-3
CDR3: CASSYETDVPTEAFF
DNA: TGTGCCAGCAGTTACGAGACAGATGTTCCCACTGAAGCTTTCTTT

J: TRBJ2-2
size: NA
D: TRBD1
V: TRBV7-3
CDR3: CASSFKRPGQGNTGELFF
DNA: TGTGCCAGCAGCTTTAAACGCCCAGGACAGGGTAACACCGGGGAGCTGTTTTTT

J: TRBJ2-7
size: NA
D: NA
V: TRBV19
CDR3: CASSAGQWAYEQYF
DNA: TGTGCCAGTAGTGCGGGACAGTGGGCCTACGAGCAGTACTTC

J: TRBJ2-6
size: NA
D: NA
V: TRBV9
CDR3: CASSRVPGANVLTF
DNA: TGTGCCAGCTCAAGGGTCCCTGGGGCCAACGTCCTGACTTTC

J: TRBJ1-2
size: once
D: TRBD1
V: TRBV29-1
CDR3: CSVSSEGTGWGGYTF
DNA: TGCAGCGTCTCCTCCGAGGGGACAGGGTGGGGTGGCTACACCTTC

J: TRBJ1-1
size: NA
D: NA
V: TRBV19
CDR3: CASSPIPRTDTEAFF
DNA: TGTGCCAGTAGTCCCATACCCCGGACAGACACTGAAGCTTTCTTT

J: TRBJ2-7
size: once
D: TRBD2
V: TRBV3-1/TRBV3-2
CDR3: CASSPYSRGAYEQYF
DNA: TGTGCCAGCAGCCCCTACTCGCGGGGGGCCTACGAGCAGTACTTC

J: TRBJ2-3
size: NA
D: TRBD2
V: TRBV7-2
CDR3: CASSSFAGGLTDTQYF
DNA: TGTGCCAGCAGCTCCTTTGCGGGGGGCCTCACAGATACGCAGTATTTT

J: TRBJ2-1
size: NA
D: TRBD1
V: TRBV9
CDR3: CASSARTGGNEQFF
DNA: TGTGCCAGCAGCGCACGTACAGGGGGCAATGAGCAGTTCTTC

J: TRBJ2-6
size: NA
D: TRBD1
V: TRBV18
CDR3: CASSRTPGQGLSSGANVLTF
DNA: TGTGCCAGCTCACGAACACCGGGACAGGGTTTAAGCTCTGGGGCCAACGTCCTGACTTTC

J: TRBJ2-3
size: NA
D: TRBD1
V: TRBV9
CDR3: CASSVMTGASTDTQYF
DNA: TGTGCCAGCAGCGTGATGACAGGGGCAAGCACAGATACGCAGTATTTT

J: TRBJ2-4
size: NA
D: TRBD1
V: TRBV2
CDR3: CASSDIRGLAKNIQYF
DNA: TGTGCCAGCAGTGATATCAGGGGGCTGGCCAAAAACATTCAGTACTTC